One sample yielded the 23 T cell receptor beta chains listed below, sequenced in a study of early T cells in non-severe SARS-CoV-2 infection. TCRdb fed the 5' RACE reads into MiXCR, producing one record per CDR3 protein. This table holds 70,000 to 85,000 distinct CDR3 sequences, around 14% found once. The source material was whole blood. Receptor source: an adult who was a healthcare worker with PCR-confirmed SARS-CoV-2 infection or an uninfected control (not recorded which).

In this sample, this clonotype turned up many times. This sequence joins TRBV9 and TRBJ2-3, with 10 bases fitting TRBD2. Per the germline V gene, CDR1 is SGDLS and CDR2 is YYNGEE. J gave up 1 base and V 1 base, and 15 bases lay outside the gene matches. The CDR3 is 20 amino acids. CDR3 sequence (DNA): TGTGCCAGCAGCGTATCCGTTCCGGGTTGGACTAGCGGACGCACAGATACGCAGTATTTT. Protein product: CASSVSVPGWTSGRTDTQYF. Together with reference TRBV9 and TRBJ2-3, the CDR3 gives the full variable domain: DSGVTQTPKHLITATGQRVTLRCSPRSGDLSVYWYQQSLDQGLQFLIQYYNGEERAKGNILERFSAQQFPDLHSELNLSSLELGDSALYFCASSVSVPGWTSGRTDTQYFGPGTRLTVL.

This clonotype occurred a few times. V gene TRBV12-3 or TRBV12-4 combines with J gene TRBJ1-1, with a possible D match to TRBD1 (6 bases). CDR3 length: 13 residues. V dropped 2 bases and J dropped 4 bases, with 8 bases sitting between them. In DNA, the CDR3 is TGTGCCAGCAGTTTAAGGGGGGGCACTGAAGCTTTCTTT. It yields the protein CASSLRGGTEAFF.

This rearrangement joins TRBV4-1 to TRBJ2-7; 9 nucleotides align to TRBD2. Germline assignment: CDR1 MGHRA and CDR2 YSYEKL. This CDR3 contains 15 residues. The V gene end was trimmed by 3 bases and the J gene end by 5 bases; junction bases not matched to a gene: 8. The CDR3 sequence is CASSQVSGSVDEQYF. For the CDR3, the DNA is TGCGCCAGCAGCCAGGTTAGCGGGAGCGTCGACGAGCAGTACTTC.

This clonotype was detected a few times. The chain is built from TRBV6-4 and TRBJ2-3, with D possibly TRBD2 on 5 matching bases. This CDR3 is built from 11 residues. The V and J ends lost 8 bases and 3 bases respectively, with 6 bases between them. Germline V gene data show CDR1 as MRHNA and CDR2 as SNTAGT. CDR3 in amino acids: CASRGTDTQYF. The DNA for the CDR3 is TGTGCCAGCCGCGGGACAGATACGCAGTATTTT.

The CDR3 region has the DNA TGTGCCAGCAGCCCTCCACCCCGAGGACAAACTGAAGCTTTCTTT. Residues: CASSPPPRGQTEAFF. The chain links TRBV12-3 or TRBV12-4 to TRBJ1-1; D possibly corresponds to TRBD1 (5 bases). With 6 bases removed from V and 5 bases from J, the gap between germline ends came to 19 bases. This CDR3 contains 15 residues.

The chain couples TRBV11-2 to TRBJ2-2; D possibly corresponds to TRBD1 (5 bases). Trimming took 2 bases from V and 4 from J, leaving 8 bases between them. CDR1 and CDR2 (germline): SGHAT, FQNNGV. This CDR3 spans 14 amino acids. In nucleotides, the CDR3 is TGTGCCAGCAGCTTAAGGGGCCCCACCGGGGAGCTGTTTTTT. The encoded protein is CASSLRGPTGELFF. Full variable domain (outside the CDR3, taken from reference TRBV11-2 and TRBJ2-2): EAGVAQSPRYKIIEKRQSVAFWCNPISGHATLYWYQQILGQGPKLLIQFQNNGVVDDSQLPKDRFSAERLKGVDSTLKIQPAKLEDSAVYLCASSLRGPTGELFFGEGSRLTVL.

This clonotype was picked up a small number of times. The rearrangement uses TRBV7-6 and TRBJ2-5; D not certain. The CDR3 is 14 amino acids. Germline lookup yields CDR1 SGHVS and CDR2 FNYEAQ. The V end lost 1 base, the J end lost 1 base, and 7 bases lay between the germline ends. CDR3 nucleotide sequence: TGTGCCAGCAGCTTAGTAGCCTTCCAAGAGACCCAGTACTTC. Protein: CASSLVAFQETQYF. Looking up the rest from reference TRBV7-6 and TRBJ2-5 gives the full variable domain: GAGVSQSPRYKVTKRGQDVALRCDPISGHVSLYWYRQALGQGPEFLTYFNYEAQQDKSGLPNDRFSAERPEGSISTLTIQRTEQRDSAMYRCASSLVAFQETQYFGPGTRLLVL.

This clonotype was counted ten times or more. The V gene is TRBV4-1, the J gene TRBJ2-2; D is possibly TRBD2 (7 bases). Trimming took off 0 bases at V and 0 bases at J, with 14 bases between the two ends. Germline CDR1 is MGHRA and CDR2 is YSYEKL. The CDR3 runs 18 residues. The CDR3 loop reads CASSQDGGDIANTGELFF. The DNA of the CDR3 is TGCGCCAGCAGCCAAGATGGGGGGGACATAGCGAACACCGGGGAGCTGTTTTTT.

At least ten counts were recorded for this clonotype. The gene calls are TRBV11-2 and TRBJ1-1, with 10 bases fitting TRBD1. Germline CDR1 is SGHAT and CDR2 is FQNNGV. This CDR3 comprises 15 residues. V dropped 3 bases and J dropped 5; count of bases not matched to a gene: 6. The CDR3 coding sequence is TGTGCCAGCAGCTTGATGGGACAGGGGAGTACTGAAGCTTTCTTT. It yields the protein CASSLMGQGSTEAFF.

Concerning this clonotype itself: This may arise from a read error, as a much more abundant clone is one base away. The gene calls are TRBV7-2 and TRBJ2-3; no reliable D call. Trimming left V 4 bases short and J 1 base short, with 15 bases between. Germline V gives CDR1 SGHTA, CDR2 FQGNSA. The CDR3 totals 16 residues. CDR3 bases: TGTGCCAGCAGCTCAGGTAGTTTCTCCTGCACAGATACGCAGTATTTT. Its protein product is CASSSGSFSCTDTQYF.

The sample holds a few counts of this clonotype. The V and J genes are TRBV6-1 and TRBJ2-5; D not certain. This CDR3 has 13 residues. With 4 bases removed from V and 4 bases from J, the gap between germline ends came to 10 bases. Germline CDR1 and CDR2: MNHNS and SASEGT. CDR3 bases: TGTGCCAGCAGTGTAAAACCTAGAGAGACCCAGTACTTC. It specifies CASSVKPRETQYF.

The V and J genes are TRBV29-1 and TRBJ1-5, with no clear D. CDR3 length equals 13 residues. V lost 6 bases and J 0 bases, leaving 9 bases between the germline ends. CDR1 and CDR2 (germline): SQVTM, ANQGSEA. In DNA, the CDR3 is TGCAGCGTCCGTGCCTATAGCAATCAGCCCCAGCATTTT. It yields the protein CSVRAYSNQPQHF.

V and J are TRBV9 and TRBJ2-1, with D perhaps TRBD2 (6 bases). The CDR3 is made up of 14 amino acids. Trimming shortened V by 4 bases and J by 2 bases, and 10 bases separated the two germline ends. CDR1 SGDLS and CDR2 YYNGEE come from the germline V gene. CDR3 loop: CASSPRTTYNEQFF. The CDR3 DNA sequence: TGTGCCAGCAGCCCCCGGACTACCTACAATGAGCAGTTCTTC.

About this clonotype itself: Being one base from a much bigger clone, this may be a read error. The V and J genes are TRBV7-3 and TRBJ1-1; D is possibly TRBD1 (5 bases). The germline V gene encodes CDR1 SGHTA and CDR2 FQGTGA. This CDR3 comprises 14 residues. CDR3 DNA sequence: TGTGCCAGCAGCTTAATGGGGCTGAACACTAAAGCTTTCTTT. Translation: CASSLMGLNTKAFF.

This clonotype was detected a few times. The chain recombines TRBV12-3 or TRBV12-4 with TRBJ1-6; D gene unclear. The CDR3 covers 12 residues. V gave up 2 bases and J gave up 9 bases, with 5 bases separating them. The CDR3: CASSLSSSPLHF. In nucleotides, the CDR3 is TGTGCCAGCAGTTTATCGAGTTCACCCCTCCACTTT.

This chain links TRBV7-3 with TRBJ2-2; no clear D gene. Trimming cost V 7 bases and J 6 bases, with 18 bases left between them. CDR1 and CDR2 (germline): SGHTA, FQGTGA. This CDR3 spans 15 amino acids. The CDR3 protein is CASTPGRSLAGELFF. The CDR3 nucleotides are TGTGCCAGCACCCCAGGTCGGAGTTTGGCCGGGGAGCTGTTTTTT.

This clonotype has ten or more counts. This chain's CDR3 is CASSPFYPIRGLRAGNEQFF. CDR3 nucleotide sequence: TGTGCCAGCAGCCCGTTTTACCCGATCAGGGGTCTCAGGGCCGGCAATGAGCAGTTCTTC. The chain combines TRBV11-2 with TRBJ2-1, with a tentative D call TRBD1 (6 bases). V was clipped by 5 bases and J by 6 bases, with 32 bases between them. CDR3 size: 20 residues. Germline CDR1 and CDR2: SGHAT and FQNNGV.

In this sample, this clonotype turned up many times. This chain uses TRBV30 with TRBJ1-1; D gene unclear. The ends were cut back, 4 bases at V and 8 bases at J, with 11 bases in the middle. The CDR3 loop spans 11 amino acids. Germline loops: CDR1 GTSNPN, CDR2 SVGIG (reference sequence). The CDR3 sequence: CAWNRRLEAFF. Here the CDR3 DNA reads TGTGCCTGGAATCGGCGGTTAGAAGCTTTCTTT. The full variable domain, in which reference TRBV30 and TRBJ1-1 provide the parts outside the CDR3, is SQTIHQWPATLVQPVGSPLSLECTVEGTSNPNLYWYRQAAGRGLQLLFYSVGIGQISSEVPQNLSASRPQDRQFILSSKKLLLSDSGFYLCAWNRRLEAFFGQGTRLTVV.

The gene calls are TRBV7-9 and TRBJ1-3; D gene ambiguous. V was shortened by 3 bases and J by 0 bases, with 12 bases between the two germline ends. Germline V CDR1 and CDR2: SEHNR, FQNEAQ (reference sequence). The length of the CDR3 is 16 residues. Written as DNA, the CDR3 is TGTGCCAGCAGCTTGAATCTACGGACCTCTGGAAACACCATATATTTT. Translating it yields CASSLNLRTSGNTIYF.

This clonotype appeared a few times. The V gene is TRBV29-1, the J gene TRBJ2-3; D is perhaps TRBD1 or TRBD2 (5 bases each). The CDR3 contains 13 residues. The germline V gene encodes CDR1 SQVTM and CDR2 ANQGSEA. V was clipped by 6 bases and J by 4 bases, with 14 bases between them. DNA for the CDR3: TGCAGCGTGCAGCGGTCAGGGTCAGATACGCAGTATTTT. Its translation is CSVQRSGSDTQYF.

This clonotype was seen a few times. The rearrangement links TRBV15 to TRBJ1-4; D not certain. The CDR3 is 13 amino acids. The V end lost 1 base, the J end lost 3 bases, and 3 bases lay between the germline ends. Looked up from germline, CDR1 is LNHNV and CDR2 is YYDKDF (reference sequence). CDR3 DNA sequence: TGTGCCACCAGCAGAGCGGCTAATGAAAAACTGTTTTTT. This codes for CATSRAANEKLFF.

This clonotype was observed many times. The rearrangement uses TRBV7-8 and TRBJ2-7; 11 bases are shared with TRBD2. The trim removed 1 base at V and 3 bases at J, leaving 2 bases unmatched. CDR1 and CDR2 (germline): SGHVS, FQNEAQ. The CDR3 covers 15 residues. The chain's CDR3 is CASSLVTSGVYEQYF. The CDR3 DNA is TGTGCCAGCAGCTTAGTGACTAGCGGGGTCTACGAGCAGTACTTC.

The chain employs TRBV6-5 and TRBJ2-2, with D tentatively TRBD1 (6 bases). The V end lost 6 bases, the J end lost 0 bases, and 14 bases lay between the germline ends. Germline V gene lookup returns CDR1 MNHEY and CDR2 SVGAGI. The length of the CDR3 is 16 residues. The chain's CDR3 is CASRLPGTPNTGELFF. CDR3 nucleotides: TGTGCCAGCAGACTACCTGGGACACCGAACACCGGGGAGCTGTTTTTT.